Sequencing of this TCR beta chain was carried out in a study of cytomegalovirus exposure and HLA in healthy donors. Germline-derived CDR1 and CDR2 are GTSNPN and SVGIG (reference sequence). CDR3 length: 13 residues. V was trimmed by 0 bases and J by 7 bases, leaving 12 bases between them. Amplification used 60 Vbeta primers and 13 Jbeta primers. TCRdb keeps only in-frame clones here, not all; method: immunoSEQ multiplex PCR. Counted here are about 210,000 clones, around 83% occurring once; the ten biggest clones make up roughly 10%. The chain employs TRBV30 and TRBJ1-2, with a tentative D call TRBD1 (6 bases). Sequenced input: PBMCs. The receptor comes from a woman aged 45-60 years in good health and CMV-seropositive. CDR3 nucleotide sequence: TGTGCCTGGAGTGTAGGGGCAGGGGCTGGCTACACCTTC. As protein: CAWSVGAGAGYTF.